This TCR beta chain was retrieved from a study of T cell responses to AZD1222 COVID-19 vaccine. Overall study findings and caveats: Donors, mostly white British, included more females; clonal diversity was possibly underestimated.

The repertoire was sequenced with immunoSEQ multiplex PCR; TCRdb's copy has only in-frame clones and lacks some. The sample carries more than 140,000 clones, about 91% recorded once. Germline CDR1 LNHDA, CDR2 SQIVND (reference sequence). The V end was cut by 6 bases, the J end by 3 bases, with 17 bases between. The CDR3 contains 15 residues. About this clone itself: Its antigen is not identified.

This receptor was taken from an adult in good health. The genes are TRBV19 and TRBJ1-2; the D is unclear. The sample in question was peripheral blood, obtained on day 0 of MenACWY control vaccination. The CDR3 nucleotides read TGTGCCAGTAGGGAATCAGAGGGCATTTACTATGGCTACACCTTC. Amino acid sequence: CASRESEGIYYGYTF.